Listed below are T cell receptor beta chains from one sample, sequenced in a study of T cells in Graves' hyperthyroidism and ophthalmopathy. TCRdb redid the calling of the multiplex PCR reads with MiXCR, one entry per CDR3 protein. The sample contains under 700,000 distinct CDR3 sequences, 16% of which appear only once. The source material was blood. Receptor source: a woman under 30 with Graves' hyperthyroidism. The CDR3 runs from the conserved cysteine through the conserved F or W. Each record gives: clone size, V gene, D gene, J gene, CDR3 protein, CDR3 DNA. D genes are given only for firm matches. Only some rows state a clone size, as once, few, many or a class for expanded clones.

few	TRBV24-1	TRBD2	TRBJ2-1	CATSDLTLTSGTAVGEQFF	TGTGCCACCAGTGATTTGACTTTAACTAGCGGGACTGCCGTTGGGGAGCAGTTCTTC
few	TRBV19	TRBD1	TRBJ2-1	CASSIPTTGGLYEQFF	TGTGCCAGTAGTATACCTACCACAGGGGGCTTGTATGAGCAGTTCTTC
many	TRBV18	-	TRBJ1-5	CASSPQAQQPQHF	TGTGCCAGCTCACCCCAGGCACAGCAGCCCCAGCATTTT
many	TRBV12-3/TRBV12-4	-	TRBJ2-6	CASRTLVGAGANVLTF	TGTGCCAGCAGAACACTCGTGGGGGCTGGGGCCAACGTCCTGACTTTC
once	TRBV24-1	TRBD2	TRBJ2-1	CATGTSGSSNEQFF	TGTGCCACCGGGACTAGCGGGAGCTCGAATGAGCAGTTCTTC
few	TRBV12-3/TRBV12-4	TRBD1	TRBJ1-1	CASSYRGKTFF	TGTGCCAGCAGCTACAGGGGAAAGACTTTCTTT
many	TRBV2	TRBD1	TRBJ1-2	CASGVGGTGSGYTF	TGTGCCTCGGGAGTGGGAGGGACAGGGAGCGGCTACACCTTC
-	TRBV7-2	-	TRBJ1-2	CASSLVRAHHDYGYTF	TGTGCCAGCAGCTTAGTTCGGGCCCACCATGACTATGGCTACACCTTC
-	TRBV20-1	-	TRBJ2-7	CSARPRRVLNSYEQYF	TGCAGTGCTAGACCCCGAAGGGTGCTCAACTCCTACGAGCAGTACTTC
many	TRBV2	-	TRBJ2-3	CASKGPSTDTQYF	TGTGCCAGCAAGGGCCCTAGCACAGATACGCAGTATTTT
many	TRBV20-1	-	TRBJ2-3	CSATRPASSADTQYF	TGCAGTGCCACCCGGCCGGCTAGTAGTGCAGATACGCAGTATTTT
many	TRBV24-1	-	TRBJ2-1	CATSDSVGRAYNEQFF	TGTGCCACCAGTGATTCCGTAGGCAGGGCCTACAATGAGCAGTTCTTC
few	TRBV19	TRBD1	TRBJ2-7	CASSKSRGLLPKDYEQYF	TGCGCCAGTAGTAAGTCCAGGGGGCTCCTTCCGAAAGACTACGAGCAGTACTTC
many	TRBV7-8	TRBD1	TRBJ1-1	CASRRQGRNTEAFF	TGTGCCAGCAGGAGACAGGGCCGGAACACTGAAGCTTTCTTT
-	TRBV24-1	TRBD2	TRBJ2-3	CATSDLTAGGGTDTQYF	TGTGCCACCAGTGACCTTACAGCGGGAGGTGGCACAGATACGCAGTATTTT
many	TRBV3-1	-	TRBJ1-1	CASSQGGMNTEAFF	TGTGCCAGCAGCCAAGGGGGGATGAACACTGAAGCTTTCTTT
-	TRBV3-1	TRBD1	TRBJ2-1	CASRDSGTGSNEQFF	TGTGCCAGCAGAGATTCCGGGACAGGGTCCAATGAGCAGTTCTTC
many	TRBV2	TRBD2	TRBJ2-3	CASRGLAGVLGTQYF	TGTGCCAGCAGGGGACTAGCGGGGGTTTTGGGTACGCAGTATTTT
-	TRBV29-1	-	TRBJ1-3	CSVVGRGNTIYF	TGCAGCGTTGTAGGAAGAGGAAACACCATATATTTT
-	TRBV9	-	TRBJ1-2	CASSVSGTDNYGYTF	TGTGCCAGCAGCGTATCCGGCACCGATAACTATGGCTACACCTTC